This T cell receptor beta chain was sequenced in a study of cytomegalovirus exposure and HLA in healthy donors (dated by TCRdb to 2016 to 2017). For context, the study as a whole: In an earlier analysis of 587 of the donors, less than 350 Gb of sequence data and about 110 million unique TCR beta sequences from roughly 180 million T cells were reported. Roughly 300 gigabases of sequencing data and 70 million to 100 million unique TCR sequences were included in an early release covering around 600 HLA-typed donors. Of the roughly 410 genotyped donors, 75% to 85% were placed in the genetic ancestry cluster associated with self-reported Caucasian donors. The study aimed to test whether signatures of past pathogen exposure could be identified by cataloging public T cell receptors. The study used immunosequencing to profile the T cell repertoires of approximately 650 subjects and linked those repertoires to cytomegalovirus serostatus. A separate validation cohort of roughly 120 different subjects was used in addition to the approximately 670-subject first cohort. To predict cytomegalovirus infection status, the study brought together high-throughput TCR immunosequencing, statistical association of individual TCRs with disease status, and machine learning. To study patterns of TCR occurrence, a later analysis re-analyzed previously published TCR beta repertoires from several hundred donors and added high-resolution HLA genotyping. The later analysis used no new phenotypic data to find candidate immune exposures, relying instead on TCR beta sequences and their occurrence across donors. In an earlier analysis of 550 to 700 of the donors, high-throughput TCR beta sequencing was used to judge whether each TCR beta V gene segment behaved as functional or pseudogenic. Donor age, sex, ethnicity and CMV serostatus were compiled alongside the repertoire data. A later genetic analysis used genome-wide SNP genotypes for 398 of the 666 donors, treating that subset as a discovery cohort. All discovery cohort repertoires had been generated on a single sequencing platform. Both class I and class II loci were covered by HLA typing, at four-digit resolution. The number of typed donors differed by locus: about 620-640 for A, B, C, DRB1 and DQB1; approximately 530 for DQA1; around 610 for DPA1; and around 450 for DPB1. About five DR-DQ haplotypes were treated as single units for association and clustering because of strong linkage in the cohort. On average, about 240,000 unique TCR beta nucleotide sequences were sequenced per donor among 398 genotyped donors of the cohort, with roughly 18% of those sequences being non-productive.

The cohort was made up of 650 to 700 healthy bone marrow donors. At the time of sampling, every cohort member was nominally healthy, though immune exposures that went unrecorded were likely present. The donor tested CMV seronegative and was one of the 352 seronegative cohort members. A peripheral blood sample was provided by each donor, and peripheral blood mononuclear cells were used for TCR beta sequencing. Genomic DNA was extracted from the blood cell samples with the Qiagen DNeasy Blood Extraction Kit. Results the study describes overall, beyond this receptor: In a later analysis, 15,000 to 20,000 TCR beta sequences were associated with specific HLA alleles at a false discovery rate of 0.05. The authors suggested that the approach could potentially be generalized to other disease states and immunological phenotypes. Three of the identified cytomegalovirus-associated TCR beta chains were confirmed in vitro to be specific for cytomegalovirus antigens. According to a later genetic analysis, donors in an Asian-associated ancestry cluster had fewer N-insertions in productive TCRs than the approximately 670-donor mean. Compared with equally common non-associated chains, HLA-associated TCR beta chains in a later analysis were more clonally expanded and had lower generation probabilities. Because counts were too low, 15 or so rarely observed V segments, including chromosome 9 orphons, were excluded from the earlier analysis of 587 of the donors. In an earlier analysis of about 550 of the donors, most TCR beta V segments were observed in productive rearrangements about 87% or about 30% of the time, broadly matching IMGT annotations. In both the original and validation cohorts, the classifier was reported to diagnose cytomegalovirus status with high specificity and sensitivity. A later genetic analysis associated a missense DCLRE1C variant with V-gene and J-gene trimming of TCR beta chains, and an independent cohort replicated the association. Because HLA typing was unavailable for some donors at each locus, only the typed subset was used in association tests. When HLA alleles, especially DR and DQ, strongly co-occurred, TCR associations were difficult to assign to individual alleles. In a later analysis, TCR association rates were found to vary across HLA loci, with the most associated TCRs seen for DRB1 alleles and the fewest for HLA-C alleles. The cohort was sequenced for TCR beta chains only, and without alpha or paired-chain data the features that could be detected were limited. The only immune exposure information available for the cohort was CMV serostatus. The sequencing pipeline was judged likely to have produced a cluster of highly shared sequence variants as a technical artifact. A further reported finding was that TCR beta sequences accurately predicted the HLA-A and HLA-B alleles for most subjects in the first cohort. In a later analysis, several top co-occurrence clusters were reported to appear linked to parvovirus B19, influenza, CMV and Epstein-Barr virus. In the study, some 160 TCR beta chains were listed as associated with cytomegalovirus. In a later analysis, most CMV-associated TCR beta chains were found to appear HLA-restricted, with HLA associations seemingly driven largely by CMV exposure. Across donors, most TCR sequences were observed very rarely, whereas some public TCRs were present in many individuals. Sequencing depth was assumed to be roughly uniform across donors in the presence/absence analyses, though that assumption may not hold. Linkage disequilibrium might explain the correlated functional status among segregating V segments, but an unknown experimental factor could not be excluded.

Libraries came from the immunoSEQ multiplex PCR assay. For the multiplex PCR, a mixture combining 60 forward primers for TCR Vbeta segments and 13 reverse primers for TCR Jbeta segments was used. A multiplex PCR assay on genomic DNA amplified the CDR3 region of rearranged TCR beta genes. The amplified TCR beta libraries were sequenced on the Illumina HiSeq System as 87-base-pair reads. The original pipeline was this. In a later analysis, tens of millions of unique TCR beta chains were counted across the 500 to 850 repertoires, and approximately 9.9 million of these chains were shared by at least two donors. Raw reads were error-corrected and collapsed into unique sequences with a nearest-neighbor algorithm that merged closely related sequences to remove PCR and sequencing errors. To assign V, D and J gene segments, CDR3 sequences were aligned to IMGT reference sequences. For a sequence to be retained, a match of at least six nucleotides to both a V gene segment and a J gene segment was required. Rearrangements were classified as productive when the CDR3 lacked stop codons and remained in frame with V and J, and all other rearrangements were classified as non-productive. CDR3 was defined according to IMGT convention as the region running from the second conserved V-encoded cysteine to the conserved J-encoded phenylalanine. In an earlier analysis of roughly 580 of the donors, sequences lacking an unambiguous match to a single V gene segment were excluded. An earlier analysis of fewer than 750 of the donors called V segments functional above 56.7% productive rearrangements and segregating when the between-donor standard deviation exceeded 5%. A statistical classification framework was built to diagnose cytomegalovirus status from the catalog of TCR beta chain sequences. In a later analysis, TCR nucleotide sequences were compared against IMGT/GENE-DB human TR gene sequences so that V and J genes could be assigned. The TCRdist pipeline was used in a later analysis to assign CDR3 sequences and most-parsimonious VDJ recombination scenarios. In a later analysis, each TCR beta chain was defined by its CDR3 amino acid sequence together with its V-gene family, and reads without a unique V-gene family were excluded. As a way to deal with suspected cross-contamination and a sequencing artifact, a later analysis dropped more than 500 nucleotide sequences that were highly shared and had low generation probability. In a later analysis, a clonal expansion index was calculated for each public chain from normalized within-repertoire ranks of inferred template counts. A later analysis computed generation probabilities with a VDJ recombination model fitted to out-of-frame rearrangements, and checked the results against IGoR. Hypergeometric tests were used in a later analysis to score TCR-TCR, TCR-HLA and TCR-CMV co-occurrence, with a repertoire-size bias correction applied to the TCR pairs. To estimate false discovery rates, a later analysis permuted the HLA or CMV assignments 20 times. A later analysis grouped co-occurring TCRs with DBSCAN, adding TCRdist sequence similarity when clustering within HLA-allele-positive subsets. Repertoires with fewer than 30,000 or more than 120,000 public chains were left out of co-occurrence clustering, as were a handful of repertoires with anomalous nucleotide sharing. TCRdb limited this immuneACCESS table to in-frame rearrangements with V and J called. A share of clones is missing; checked studies link under half to unresolved V genes, and the rest is unexplained. V and J calls plus clone size are reproduced from that table; the DNA served to infer D and trimming. This sample comprises about 130,000 clones, 75% to 85% of them detected only once. The ten largest make up 1% of the sample.

As regards this clone: The antigen it recognizes is unknown. No much larger clonotype is one base removed from it; base qualities were not supplied.

The sequencing sample was made of PBMCs. This receptor was taken from a man aged 40-49 years in good health and CMV-seronegative.

The encoded CDR3 is CASSGAGSLGNEQFF. The bases read TGTGCCAGCAGCGGGGCGGGGTCCCTTGGCAATGAGCAGTTCTTC. This sequence uses TRBV11-3 and TRBJ2-1; possibly the D gene is TRBD2, per 6 matching bases. Based on the germline V gene, the CDR1 and CDR2 sequences are SGHNT and YENEEA. The CDR3 runs 15 residues from the cysteine to the phenylalanine. Only the CDR3 part of the read is kept: 45 bases, read in frame from the first base. The V end loses 5 bases and the J end loses 6 bases, and a stretch of 17 bases separates them.